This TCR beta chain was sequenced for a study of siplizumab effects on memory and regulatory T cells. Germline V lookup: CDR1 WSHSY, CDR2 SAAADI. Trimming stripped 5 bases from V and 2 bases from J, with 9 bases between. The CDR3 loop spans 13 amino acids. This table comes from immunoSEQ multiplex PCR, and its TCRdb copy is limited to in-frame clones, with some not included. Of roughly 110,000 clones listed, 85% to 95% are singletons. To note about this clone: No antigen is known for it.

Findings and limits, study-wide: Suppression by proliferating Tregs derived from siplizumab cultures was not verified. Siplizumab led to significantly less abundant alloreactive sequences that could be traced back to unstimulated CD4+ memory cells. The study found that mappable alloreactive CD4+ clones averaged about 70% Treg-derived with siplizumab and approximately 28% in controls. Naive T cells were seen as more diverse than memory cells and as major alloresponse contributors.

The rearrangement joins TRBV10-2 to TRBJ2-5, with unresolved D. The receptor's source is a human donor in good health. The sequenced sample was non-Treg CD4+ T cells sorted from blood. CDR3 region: CASSPTIQETQYF. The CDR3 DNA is TGCGCCAGCAGTCCCACCATACAAGAGACCCAGTACTTC.